This is a list of T cell receptor beta chains from one sample in a study of cytomegalovirus exposure and HLA in healthy donors. Here immunoSEQ multiplex PCR was the method, and the copy in TCRdb shows in-frame clones only, minus some. The sample contains around 300,000 clones, 70% to 90% of which appear only once. Sequenced input: PBMCs. These receptors were obtained from a woman under 30 in good health and CMV-seronegative. Both conserved end residues are part of each CDR3. The order of the fields is V gene, D gene, J gene, clone size, CDR3 DNA, CDR3 protein. The D gene is left open where the match is weak. The listing skips clone size in some rows; elsewhere it reads once, few, many or a size class.

TRBV7-9	NA	TRBJ1-3	NA	TGTGCCAGCAGGGAGAACTCTGGAAACACCATATATTTT	CASRENSGNTIYF
TRBV5-4	NA	TRBJ1-1	NA	TGTGCCAGCAGCTTGTCCTGGGGCACCACCTGGGCTGAAGCTTTCTTT	CASSLSWGTTWAEAFF
TRBV7-8	NA	TRBJ1-5	NA	TGTGCCAGCAGCTCCTCGCCCGACAGGCTCCTCAATCAGCCCCAGCATTTT	CASSSSPDRLLNQPQHF
TRBV9	NA	TRBJ2-1	NA	TGTGCCAGCAGCGTATTGCGGCACTCCTACAATGAGCAGTTCTTC	CASSVLRHSYNEQFF
TRBV6-6	NA	TRBJ2-7	NA	TGTGCCAGCAGTTACGGGGGGAGGTACGAGCAGTACTTC	CASSYGGRYEQYF
TRBV6-8	TRBD1	TRBJ1-4	few	TGTGCCAGCAGTCAAACAGGGGCCTGTAATGAAAAACTGTTTTTT	CASSQTGACNEKLFF
TRBV30	TRBD1	TRBJ2-4	NA	TGTGCCTGGACCGGATTACGGGACAGAGGTATCAAAAACATTCAGTACTTC	CAWTGLRDRGIKNIQYF
TRBV4-2	TRBD2	TRBJ2-3	NA	TGTGCCAGCAGCCAAGAACCAACGGCGGGAGGGGTGGCAGATACGCAGTATTTT	CASSQEPTAGGVADTQYF
TRBV2	TRBD1	TRBJ1-2	NA	TGTGCCAGCAGGGACAGGGGAAATCTGTACTATGGCTACACCTTC	CASRDRGNLYYGYTF
TRBV29-1	TRBD2	TRBJ2-7	NA	TGCAGCGTCCCGTTGGGGGGGATAGGCGAGCAGTACTTC	CSVPLGGIGEQYF